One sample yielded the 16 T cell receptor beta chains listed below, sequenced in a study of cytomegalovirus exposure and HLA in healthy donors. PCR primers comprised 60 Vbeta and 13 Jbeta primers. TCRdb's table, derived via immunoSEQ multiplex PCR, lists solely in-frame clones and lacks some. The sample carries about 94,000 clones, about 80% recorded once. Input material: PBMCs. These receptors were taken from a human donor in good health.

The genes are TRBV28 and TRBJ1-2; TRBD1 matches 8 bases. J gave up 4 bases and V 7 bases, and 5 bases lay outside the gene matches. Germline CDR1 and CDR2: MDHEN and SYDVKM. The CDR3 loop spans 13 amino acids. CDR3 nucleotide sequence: TGTGCCAGCAATCTCGGACAGGGCTATGGCTACACCTTC. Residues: CASNLGQGYGYTF.

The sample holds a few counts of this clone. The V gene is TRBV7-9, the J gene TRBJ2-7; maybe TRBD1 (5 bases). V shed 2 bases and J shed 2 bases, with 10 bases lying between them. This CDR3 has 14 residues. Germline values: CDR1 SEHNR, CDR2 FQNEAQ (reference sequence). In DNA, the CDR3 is TGTGCCAGCAGCTTAAACAGGAGCCCCTACGAGCAGTACTTC. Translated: CASSLNRSPYEQYF.

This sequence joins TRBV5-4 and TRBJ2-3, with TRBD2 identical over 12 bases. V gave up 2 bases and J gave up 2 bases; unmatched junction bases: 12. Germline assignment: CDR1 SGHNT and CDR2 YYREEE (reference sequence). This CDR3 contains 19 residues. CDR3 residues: CASSFRTTTSGRPTDTQYF. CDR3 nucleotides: TGTGCCAGCAGCTTTAGGACCACGACTAGCGGGAGACCCACAGATACGCAGTATTTT.

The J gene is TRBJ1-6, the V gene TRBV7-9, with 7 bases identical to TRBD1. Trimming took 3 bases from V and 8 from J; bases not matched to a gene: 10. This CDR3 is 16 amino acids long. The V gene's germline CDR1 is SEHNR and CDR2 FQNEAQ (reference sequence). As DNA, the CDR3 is TGTGCCAGCAGCTTGTCGGCAGGGGGACGGGATTCACCCCTCCACTTT. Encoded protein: CASSLSAGGRDSPLHF.

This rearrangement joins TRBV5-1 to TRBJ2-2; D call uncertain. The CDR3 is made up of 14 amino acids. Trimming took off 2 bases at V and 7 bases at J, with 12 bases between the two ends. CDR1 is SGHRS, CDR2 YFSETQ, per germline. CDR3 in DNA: TGCGCCAGCAGCTTAGGTGGGCCGGACGGGGAGCTGTTTTTT. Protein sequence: CASSLGGPDGELFF. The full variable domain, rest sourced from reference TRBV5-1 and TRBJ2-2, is KAGVTQTPRYLIKTRGQQVTLSCSPISGHRSVSWYQQTPGQGLQFLFEYFSETQRNKGNFPGRFSGRQFSNSRSEMNVSTLELGDSALYLCASSLGGPDGELFFGEGSRLTVL.

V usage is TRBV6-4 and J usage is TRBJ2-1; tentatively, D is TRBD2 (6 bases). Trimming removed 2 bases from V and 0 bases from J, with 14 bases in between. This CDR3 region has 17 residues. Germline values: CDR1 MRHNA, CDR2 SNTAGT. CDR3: CASSDEWGRPSYNEQFF. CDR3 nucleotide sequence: TGTGCCAGCAGTGACGAATGGGGGAGGCCCTCCTACAATGAGCAGTTCTTC.

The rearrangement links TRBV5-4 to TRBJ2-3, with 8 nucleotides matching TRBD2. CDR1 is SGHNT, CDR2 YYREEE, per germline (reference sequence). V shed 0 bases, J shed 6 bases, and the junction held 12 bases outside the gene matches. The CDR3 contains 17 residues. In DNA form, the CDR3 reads TGTGCCAGCAGCTTGGCACGGGCTAGCGGGTCGGGGGATACGCAGTATTTT. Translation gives CASSLARASGSGDTQYF.

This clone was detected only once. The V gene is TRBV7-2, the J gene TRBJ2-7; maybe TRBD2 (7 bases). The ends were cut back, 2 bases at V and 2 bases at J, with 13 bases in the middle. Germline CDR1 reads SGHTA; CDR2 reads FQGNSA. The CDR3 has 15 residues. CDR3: CASSLNAGDTYEQYF. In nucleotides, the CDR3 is TGTGCCAGCAGCTTAAACGCGGGGGACACCTACGAGCAGTACTTC. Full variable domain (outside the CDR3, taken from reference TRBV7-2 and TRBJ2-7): GAGVSQSPSNKVTEKGKDVELRCDPISGHTALYWYRQSLGQGLEFLIYFQGNSAPDKSGLPSDRFSAERTGGSVSTLTIQRTQQEDSAVYLCASSLNAGDTYEQYFGPGTRLTVT.

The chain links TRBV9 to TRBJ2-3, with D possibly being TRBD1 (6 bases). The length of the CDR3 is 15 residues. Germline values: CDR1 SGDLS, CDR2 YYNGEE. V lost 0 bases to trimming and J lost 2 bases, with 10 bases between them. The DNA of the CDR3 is TGTGCCAGCAGCGTAGAAGGGGGAAACACAGATACGCAGTATTTT. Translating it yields CASSVEGGNTDTQYF.

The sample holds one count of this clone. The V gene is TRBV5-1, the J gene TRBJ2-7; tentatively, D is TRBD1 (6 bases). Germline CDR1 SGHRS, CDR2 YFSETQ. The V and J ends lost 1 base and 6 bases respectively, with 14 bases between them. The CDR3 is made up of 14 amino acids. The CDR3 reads CASSLRTVAPEQYF. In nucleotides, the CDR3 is TGCGCCAGCAGCTTGCGGACAGTGGCACCCGAGCAGTACTTC.

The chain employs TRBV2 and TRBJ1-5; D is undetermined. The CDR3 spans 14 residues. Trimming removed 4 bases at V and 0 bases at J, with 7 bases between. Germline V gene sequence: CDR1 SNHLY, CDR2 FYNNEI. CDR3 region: CASSVRYSNQPQHF. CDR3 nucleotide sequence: TGTGCCAGCAGTGTTCGTTATAGCAATCAGCCCCAGCATTTT.

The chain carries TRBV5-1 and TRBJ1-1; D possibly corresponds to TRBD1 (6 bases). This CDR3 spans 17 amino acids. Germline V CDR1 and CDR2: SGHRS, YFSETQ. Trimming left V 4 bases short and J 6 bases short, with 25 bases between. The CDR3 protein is CASSPRWIRGNEAEAFF. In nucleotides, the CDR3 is TGCGCCAGCAGCCCTCGGTGGATCAGGGGTAACGAGGCTGAAGCTTTCTTT. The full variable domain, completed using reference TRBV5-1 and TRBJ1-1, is KAGVTQTPRYLIKTRGQQVTLSCSPISGHRSVSWYQQTPGQGLQFLFEYFSETQRNKGNFPGRFSGRQFSNSRSEMNVSTLELGDSALYLCASSPRWIRGNEAEAFFGQGTRLTVV.

As DNA, the CDR3 is TGTGCCAGCAGCTTAACCCGGGATTCACCCCTCCACTTT. It translates to CASSLTRDSPLHF. V usage is TRBV7-2 and J usage is TRBJ1-6; D not resolved. This CDR3 has 13 residues. Germline CDR1 reads SGHTA; CDR2 reads FQGNSA. With 2 bases removed from V and 8 bases from J, the gap between germline ends came to 7 bases.

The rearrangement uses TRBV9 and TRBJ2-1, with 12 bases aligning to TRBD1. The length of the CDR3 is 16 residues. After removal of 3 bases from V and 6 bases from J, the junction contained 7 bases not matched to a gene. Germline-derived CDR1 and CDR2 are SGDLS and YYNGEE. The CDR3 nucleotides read TGTGCCAGCAGCGCGGGACAGGGGGCGCCCCGCAATGAGCAGTTCTTC. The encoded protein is CASSAGQGAPRNEQFF.

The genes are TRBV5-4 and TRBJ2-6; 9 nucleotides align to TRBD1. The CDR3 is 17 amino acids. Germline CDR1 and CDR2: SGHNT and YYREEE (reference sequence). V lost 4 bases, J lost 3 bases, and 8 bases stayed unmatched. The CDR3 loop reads CASSPTGGTLGANVLTF. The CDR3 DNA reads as TGTGCCAGCAGCCCGACAGGGGGGACACTTGGGGCCAACGTCCTGACTTTC.

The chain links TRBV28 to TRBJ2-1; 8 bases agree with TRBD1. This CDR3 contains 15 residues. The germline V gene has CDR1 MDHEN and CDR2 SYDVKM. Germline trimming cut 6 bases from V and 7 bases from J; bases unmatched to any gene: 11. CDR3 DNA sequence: TGTGCCAGCAGGTCCGGCATTACAGGGGGGAATGAGCAGTTCTTC. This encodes CASRSGITGGNEQFF.